This TCR beta chain emerged from a study of blood T cell repertoires in COVID-19. For the study at large: COVID-19 samples, acute and convalescent, were from the United States, Italy and Spain.

The table came from immunoSEQ multiplex PCR; TCRdb's copy has only in-frame clones and leaves some out. The sample has roughly 340,000 clones, around 91% seen once. Losses at the gene ends were 4 bases for V and 11 bases for J; bases not matched to a gene: 17. CDR1 is LGHNA and CDR2 is YSLEER in the germline V gene. CDR3 size: 17 residues. Sequencing was done on a sample of peripheral blood. The source of this sequence is a woman younger than 30 who had recovered from COVID-19. The V and J genes are TRBV4-3 and TRBJ2-3; 11 bases are a match to TRBD2. DNA of the CDR3: TGCGCCAGCAGCCCAGGACTAGCGGGCGGCGCCTACGGCGGGCAGTATTTT. It yields the protein CASSPGLAGGAYGGQYF.